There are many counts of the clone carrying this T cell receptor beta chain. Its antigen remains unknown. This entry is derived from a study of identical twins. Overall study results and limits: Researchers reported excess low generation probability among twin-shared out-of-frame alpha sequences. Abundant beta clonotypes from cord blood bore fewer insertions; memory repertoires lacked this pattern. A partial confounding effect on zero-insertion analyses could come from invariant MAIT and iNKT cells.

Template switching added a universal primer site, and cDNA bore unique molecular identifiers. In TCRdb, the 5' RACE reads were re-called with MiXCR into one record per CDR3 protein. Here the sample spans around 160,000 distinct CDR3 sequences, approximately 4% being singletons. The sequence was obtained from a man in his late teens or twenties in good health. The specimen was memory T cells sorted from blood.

The CDR3 region is CSAQARDRGTDTQYF. DNA for the CDR3: TGCAGTGCGCAAGCGCGGGATCGGGGCACAGATACGCAGTATTTT. V usage is TRBV20-1 and J usage is TRBJ2-3; tentative D call: TRBD2 (6 bases). Germline V CDR1 and CDR2: DFQATT, SNEGSKA (reference sequence). V gave up 6 bases and J gave up 1 base, with 17 bases separating them. This CDR3 spans 15 amino acids.